Listed below are T cell receptor beta chains from one sample, sequenced in a study of T cells in Graves' hyperthyroidism and ophthalmopathy. TCRdb recomputed calls from the multiplex PCR reads with MiXCR, one row per CDR3 protein. This sample has about 600,000 distinct CDR3 sequences, with around 15% found just once. Sequencing used blood. All receptors derive from a woman aged 40 to 55 with Graves' ophthalmopathy. Both conserved end residues are part of each CDR3. The order of the fields is D gene, J gene, V gene, clone size, CDR3 DNA, CDR3 protein. A D gene is named only where the DNA matches it firmly. A row's size may be missing; if present it is once, few, many or a size class.

D: .; J: TRBJ2-7; V: TRBV12-3/TRBV12-4; size: .; DNA: TGTGCCAGCAGTTTAGCGCAGGGCCCCGAGCAGTACTTC; CDR3: CASSLAQGPEQYF
D: .; J: TRBJ1-4; V: TRBV2; size: few; DNA: TGTGCCAGCAGCCACAGGGCCGGTGAAAAACTGTTTTTT; CDR3: CASSHRAGEKLFF
D: TRBD2; J: TRBJ2-5; V: TRBV30; size: .; DNA: TGTGCCCGGAGTGTTGGCGGGAGTTACCCGGGGACCCAGTACTTC; CDR3: CARSVGGSYPGTQYF
D: TRBD2; J: TRBJ2-1; V: TRBV5-1; size: .; DNA: TGCGCCAGCAGCTTAATCTCTAGCGGGAGGTTAGATGAGCAGTTCTTC; CDR3: CASSLISSGRLDEQFF
D: TRBD1; J: TRBJ1-6; V: TRBV30; size: .; DNA: TGTGCCTGGAGTTTCGGACAGGGAGGGAATTCACCCCTCCACTTT; CDR3: CAWSFGQGGNSPLHF
D: .; J: TRBJ2-5; V: TRBV4-1; size: .; DNA: TGCGCCAGCAGCCACCTACGAGAGACCCAGTACTTC; CDR3: CASSHLRETQYF
D: TRBD2; J: TRBJ2-3; V: TRBV28; size: once; DNA: TGTGCCAGCAGTCAAGGAAGAGTAGCGGGAGGGCCGGCAGATACGCAGTATTTT; CDR3: CASSQGRVAGGPADTQYF
D: .; J: TRBJ1-2; V: TRBV28; size: .; DNA: TGTGCCAGCAGTTCCGCCGTCGGTTACAGACGTAACTATGGCTACACCTTC; CDR3: CASSSAVGYRRNYGYTF
D: TRBD1; J: TRBJ1-1; V: TRBV28; size: .; DNA: TGTGCCAGCAGTTTAGGGGACAGGATTTTGTACACTGAAGCTTTCTTT; CDR3: CASSLGDRILYTEAFF
D: TRBD1; J: TRBJ2-7; V: TRBV20-1; size: many; DNA: TGCAGTGCTAACGGACAGGGGTACGAGCAGTACTTC; CDR3: CSANGQGYEQYF
D: TRBD1; J: TRBJ2-5; V: TRBV7-9; size: few; DNA: TGTGCCAGCAGCCGACAGGGGGGGAGAGAAGAGACCCAGTACTTC; CDR3: CASSRQGGREETQYF
D: .; J: TRBJ2-1; V: TRBV20-1; size: .; DNA: TGCAGTGCTAGAGGGCTGAACACCGGGATCCCGAACAATGAGCAGTTCTTC; CDR3: CSARGLNTGIPNNEQFF
D: TRBD1; J: TRBJ2-5; V: TRBV6-1; size: .; DNA: TGTGCCAGCAGTCCAAGGGGATCAGGGGGCAGGAAGACCCAGTACTTC; CDR3: CASSPRGSGGRKTQYF
D: .; J: TRBJ2-7; V: TRBV3-1; size: few; DNA: TGTGCCAGCAAATCCTACGAGCAGTACTTC; CDR3: CASKSYEQYF
D: .; J: TRBJ2-1; V: TRBV10-1; size: .; DNA: TGCGCCAGCAGTCCTGACAGCTCCTACGAGCAGTTCTTC; CDR3: CASSPDSSYEQFF
D: .; J: TRBJ2-5; V: TRBV7-2; size: many; DNA: TGTGCCAGCAGCTTGGGGGGCCGTTCGGAGACCCAGTACTTC; CDR3: CASSLGGRSETQYF
D: TRBD2; J: TRBJ2-1; V: TRBV19; size: many; DNA: TGTGCCAGTAGCCGACTAGCGGGGCACAATGAGCAGTTCTTC; CDR3: CASSRLAGHNEQFF
D: TRBD2; J: TRBJ2-1; V: TRBV29-1; size: few; DNA: TGCAGCGCGCCTGGGGCTAGCGGGAGGTCCTACAATGAGCAGTTCTTC; CDR3: CSAPGASGRSYNEQFF
D: TRBD2; J: TRBJ2-1; V: TRBV30; size: many; DNA: TGTGCCTGGATCGGCGGTAGCGGGAGGATAAACGTAGGCAATGAGCAGTTCTTC; CDR3: CAWIGGSGRINVGNEQFF
D: TRBD2; J: TRBJ2-3; V: TRBV5-1; size: few; DNA: TGCGCCAGCAGCTTGGGAGCGGGAGTAGATGCGCAGTATTTT; CDR3: CASSLGAGVDAQYF
D: .; J: TRBJ2-5; V: TRBV6-2/TRBV6-3; size: .; DNA: TGTGCCAGCCAGGACGGTCGGGGAGAGACCCAGTACTTC; CDR3: CASQDGRGETQYF
D: .; J: TRBJ1-2; V: TRBV11-2; size: many; DNA: TGTGCCAGCAGCTTAACAGGGATACACCAAGGCTACACCTTC; CDR3: CASSLTGIHQGYTF
D: .; J: TRBJ1-6; V: TRBV20-1; size: .; DNA: TGCAGTGCTAGAGATTGGCAGGGGCATAATTCACCCCTCCACTTT; CDR3: CSARDWQGHNSPLHF
D: .; J: TRBJ2-5; V: TRBV2; size: many; DNA: TGTGCCAGCAAGATGGCAGGGGAGACCCAGTACTTC; CDR3: CASKMAGETQYF
D: .; J: TRBJ2-1; V: TRBV2; size: many; DNA: TGTGCCAGCAGTGGGGGGCAGCGCGGTGAGCAGTTCTTC; CDR3: CASSGGQRGEQFF
D: .; J: TRBJ2-7; V: TRBV6-1; size: few; DNA: TGTGCCAGCAGTGGCGACGGGTGGGAGCAGTACTTC; CDR3: CASSGDGWEQYF
D: .; J: TRBJ2-7; V: TRBV11-2; size: .; DNA: TGTGCCAGCAGCCCGCAATCGGGGATTTACGAGCAGTACTTC; CDR3: CASSPQSGIYEQYF
D: TRBD2; J: TRBJ2-2; V: TRBV2; size: .; DNA: TGTGCCAGCAGTGATAGCGGGAGTTCCACCGGGGAGCTGTCTTTT; CDR3: CASSDSGSSTGELSF
D: .; J: TRBJ1-2; V: TRBV6-1; size: few; DNA: TGTGCCAGCAGTGAAGCGCTGGGAATTAACTATGGCTACACCTTC; CDR3: CASSEALGINYGYTF
D: TRBD1; J: TRBJ1-1; V: TRBV11-2; size: .; DNA: TGTGCCAGCAGCTTCAACCCCTTTATAATTTTGGACAGGGGCGACACTGAAGCTTTCTTT; CDR3: CASSFNPFIILDRGDTEAFF
D: .; J: TRBJ2-4; V: TRBV5-1; size: .; DNA: TGCGCCAGCAGCTTGCGGTCAGGGGGGACCAAAAACATTCAGTACTTC; CDR3: CASSLRSGGTKNIQYF
D: .; J: TRBJ2-5; V: TRBV20-1; size: few; DNA: TGCAGTGCCCAGCCTCAAGAGACCCAGTACTTC; CDR3: CSAQPQETQYF
D: TRBD2; J: TRBJ2-3; V: TRBV20-1; size: .; DNA: TGCAGTGCTAGCGGGGGGGGGGCGGGGGGGGGGAGCACAGATACGCAGTATTTT; CDR3: CSASGGGAGGGSTDTQYF
D: TRBD2; J: TRBJ2-2; V: TRBV3-1; size: .; DNA: TGTGCCAGCAGCCAACAACTAGCGGGGGTCGGGGAGCTGTTTTTT; CDR3: CASSQQLAGVGELFF
D: TRBD1; J: TRBJ1-1; V: TRBV5-1; size: many; DNA: TGCGCCAGCAGCGACATAAGACAGGGCACTGAAGCTTTCTTT; CDR3: CASSDIRQGTEAFF
D: TRBD2; J: TRBJ2-1; V: TRBV20-1; size: .; DNA: TGCAGTGCTAGGCTTAGCGGGAGTCTTAATGAGCAGTTCTTC; CDR3: CSARLSGSLNEQFF
D: .; J: TRBJ2-3; V: TRBV5-1; size: many; DNA: TGCGCCAGCACCCGGGGCAGTAGCACAGATACGCAGTATTTT; CDR3: CASTRGSSTDTQYF
D: .; J: TRBJ1-2; V: TRBV12-3/TRBV12-4; size: .; DNA: TGTGCCAGCAGTTTCGCGGATAGACAGTTAACCTTC; CDR3: CASSFADRQLTF
D: TRBD2; J: TRBJ2-7; V: TRBV27; size: few; DNA: TGTGCCAGCAGCCACCAAGCGGGGGAGAAGGAGCAGTACTTC; CDR3: CASSHQAGEKEQYF
D: TRBD2; J: TRBJ2-1; V: TRBV3-1; size: .; DNA: TGTGCCAGCAGCCAAGAAAGTTATGGAGGACTAGGGTGGAACAATGAGCAGTTCTTC; CDR3: CASSQESYGGLGWNNEQFF
D: .; J: TRBJ1-2; V: TRBV12-3/TRBV12-4; size: many; DNA: TGTGCCAGCAGTCCAAATCCAGGGGAATACTATGGCTACACCTTC; CDR3: CASSPNPGEYYGYTF
D: .; J: TRBJ1-5; V: TRBV28; size: many; DNA: TGTGCCAGCAGTTTATCAGGGGTTAGCAATCAGCCCCAGCATTTT; CDR3: CASSLSGVSNQPQHF
D: .; J: TRBJ2-6; V: TRBV7-2; size: many; DNA: TGTGCCAGCAGCTCCTTTACTGGGGCCAACGTCCTGACTTTC; CDR3: CASSSFTGANVLTF
D: .; J: TRBJ1-1; V: TRBV6-2/TRBV6-3; size: many; DNA: TGTGCCAGCAGACCCAAGCGGTACACTGAAGCTTTCTTT; CDR3: CASRPKRYTEAFF
D: TRBD2; J: TRBJ2-3; V: TRBV7-2; size: .; DNA: TGTGCCAGCAGAACAGGAAGCGGGGGGTTCAGCACAGATACGCAGTATTTT; CDR3: CASRTGSGGFSTDTQYF
D: TRBD1; J: TRBJ1-6; V: TRBV6-5; size: few; DNA: TGTGCCAGCAGTTACTCGTCGGACAGGGTTGGAAATTCACCCCTCCACTTT; CDR3: CASSYSSDRVGNSPLHF
D: TRBD2; J: TRBJ2-2; V: TRBV2; size: many; DNA: TGTGCCAGCAGTACTAGCGGGTGGAACACCGGGGAGCTGTTTTTT; CDR3: CASSTSGWNTGELFF
D: .; J: TRBJ1-1; V: TRBV5-5; size: .; DNA: TGTGCCAGCAGCTTGGAGGTCGGGGCTGGATACACTGAAGCTTTCTTT; CDR3: CASSLEVGAGYTEAFF
D: TRBD1; J: TRBJ1-1; V: TRBV3-1; size: few; DNA: TGTGCCAGCAGCCACCTCGACAGGGTGAACACTGAAGCTTTCTTT; CDR3: CASSHLDRVNTEAFF
D: .; J: TRBJ2-5; V: TRBV12-3/TRBV12-4; size: many; DNA: TGTGCCAGCAGTGAGCGGGTGACCCAGTACTTC; CDR3: CASSERVTQYF
D: .; J: TRBJ1-2; V: TRBV6-8; size: few; DNA: TGTGCCAGCAGGATACAGGTTCCCTATGGCTACACCTTC; CDR3: CASRIQVPYGYTF